This TCR beta chain was observed in a study of radiotherapy plus CTLA-4 blockade in lung cancer (dated by TCRdb to the late 2010s). Context from the whole study: Among enrolled patients, around 20% had an objective response and about 30% reached disease control. Overall study results and their limits: Early dynamic changes in blood T cell clones, together with increased serum interferon-beta after radiation, were reported as the strongest predictors of response. After treatment with radiotherapy and ipilimumab, TCR clones that came from tumors expanded in the peripheral blood.

The library relied on the immunoSEQ multiplex PCR assay. TCRdb re-hosts the immuneACCESS table, in-frame sequences only. Its copies lack some clones; in the studies checked, an unresolved V gene accounts for under half of them, and the cause for the rest is not known. This sample gives 84,000 or so clones in total; around 83% of them show up just once. The top ten constitute roughly 15% of the sample. The CDR3 starts with the cysteine, ends with the phenylalanine, and has 11 residues. CDR3 DNA only is kept here, 33 bases in frame from base 1. CDR1 is given as SGHDT and CDR2 as YYEEEE, both from the germline V gene. At the junction V is shortened by 4 bases and J by 12 bases, with 10 bases in between. Focal radiation therapy combined with CTLA-4 blockade (ipilimumab) was tested in patients with chemo-refractory metastatic non-small-cell lung cancer. A note on this clone: Which antigen it targets is not known. Base qualities were left out, and no much larger clone turns up one base away.

The sequenced sample was peripheral blood, obtained from a patient treated with radiotherapy plus ipilimumab. Rearrangement joined TRBV5-6 to TRBJ1-4; the D gene is unclear. The clonotype comes from a human donor with non-small cell lung cancer that progressed on radiotherapy plus ipilimumab. CDR3 region: CASSTEGELFF. The bases read TGTGCCAGCAGCACGGAGGGTGAACTGTTTTTT. Joined to the reference TRBV5-6 and TRBJ1-4 proteins, this CDR3 gives the full variable domain: DAGVTQSPTHLIKTRGQQVTLRCSPKSGHDTVSWYQQALGQGPQFIFQYYEEEERQRGNFPDRFSGHQFPNYSSELNVNALLLGDSALYLCASSTEGELFFGSGTQLSVL.